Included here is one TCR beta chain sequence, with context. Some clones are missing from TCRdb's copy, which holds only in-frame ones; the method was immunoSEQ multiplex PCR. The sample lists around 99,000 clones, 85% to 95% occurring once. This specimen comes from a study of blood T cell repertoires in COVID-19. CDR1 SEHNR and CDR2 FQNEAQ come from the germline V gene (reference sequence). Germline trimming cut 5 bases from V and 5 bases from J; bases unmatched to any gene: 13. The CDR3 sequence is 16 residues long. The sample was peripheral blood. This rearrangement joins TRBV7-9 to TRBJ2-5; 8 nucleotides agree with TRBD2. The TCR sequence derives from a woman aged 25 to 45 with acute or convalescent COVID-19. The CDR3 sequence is CASSPTPGGAGETQYF. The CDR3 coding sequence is TGTGCCAGCAGCCCAACCCCCGGGGGGGCAGGGGAGACCCAGTACTTC. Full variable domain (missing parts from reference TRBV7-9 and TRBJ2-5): DTGVSQNPRHKITKRGQNVTFRCDPISEHNRLYWYRQTLGQGPEFLTYFQNEAQLEKSRLLSDRFSAERPKGSFSTLEIQRTEQGDSAMYLCASSPTPGGAGETQYFGPGTRLLVL.